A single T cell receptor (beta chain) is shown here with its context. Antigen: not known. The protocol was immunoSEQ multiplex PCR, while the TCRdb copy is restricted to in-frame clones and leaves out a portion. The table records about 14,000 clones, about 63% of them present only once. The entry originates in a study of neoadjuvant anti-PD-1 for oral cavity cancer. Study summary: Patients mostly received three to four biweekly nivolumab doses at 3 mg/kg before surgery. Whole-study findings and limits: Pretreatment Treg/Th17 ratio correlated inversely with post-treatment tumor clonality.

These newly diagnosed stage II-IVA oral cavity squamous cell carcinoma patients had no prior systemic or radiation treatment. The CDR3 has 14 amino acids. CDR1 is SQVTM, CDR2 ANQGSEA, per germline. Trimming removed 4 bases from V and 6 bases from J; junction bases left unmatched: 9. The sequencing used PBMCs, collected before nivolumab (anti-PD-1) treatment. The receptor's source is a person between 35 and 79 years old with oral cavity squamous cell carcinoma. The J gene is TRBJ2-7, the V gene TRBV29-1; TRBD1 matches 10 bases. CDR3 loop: CSVAGTGVIGEQYF. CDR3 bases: TGCAGCGTTGCCGGGACAGGGGTTATAGGCGAGCAGTACTTC.